The sequence of this T cell receptor (beta chain) was determined in a study of identical twins listed by TCRdb under 2016. In terms of the full investigation: To test whether fetal clonotypes persist, the study used deep sequencing on TCR alpha and beta repertoires from monozygotic twins, unrelated adults of various ages, and cord blood. To rule out contamination, replicate twin experiments were performed at different times with different library preparation protocols. Points the paper makes about the study in general: Zero-insertion analyses could be partly confounded by invariant T cells such as MAIT and iNKT, though diverse VJ usage argued against such confounding for most clonotypes. Out-of-frame TCR alpha sequences shared between twins showed an excess of low generation-probability sequences compared with coincidental sharing between unrelated individuals. Excess twin sharing in beta out-of-frame sequences was weaker because fewer shared sequences lowered the signal-to-noise ratio. Abundant cord blood beta clonotypes carried fewer insertions; young adult naive repertoires showed a weaker similar trend, while memory repertoires showed none. Recombination models systematically underestimated out-of-frame TCR alpha sharing in monozygotic twins but agreed with sharing between unrelated individuals. Because the same donors could not be followed over many years, conclusions were based on cross-sectional statistical analysis.

Only healthy Caucasian donors were included. Library prep was done by 5' RACE. Instrument used: Illumina HiSeq 2000. Template switching introduced a universal primer binding site; the final cDNA contained a unique molecular identifier, enabling accurate counting of TCR cDNA molecules. Specific primers in the conserved constant-segment region were used to synthesize first-strand cDNA for the TCR alpha and beta chains. To control for contamination, every cDNA library was double barcoded, receiving both a SMART-Mk sample barcode and Illumina barcodes. TruSeq adapter sequences along with Illumina sample barcodes were introduced in two successive PCR steps. TCR alpha and beta cDNA libraries were sequenced on the Illumina HiSeq platform with custom primers. On the authors' methods: Unique molecular identifiers were extracted from raw reads with MiGEC, and CDR3 positions were determined with MiXCR. Recombination models were inferred per individual with the repgenHMM and IGoR tools using an EM algorithm. Shared clonotypes were analyzed with the tcR package in R, and sharing was normalized by the product of cloneset sizes. To study raw recombination free of thymic and clonal selection effects, out-of-frame nonproductive sequences were analyzed. TCRdb reprocessed the public reads (quality trimming at Q25 with fastp, clone calling with MiXCR) and kept in-frame beta chains. Under each unique CDR3 protein, matching rows form one entry showing the most common genes and DNA. TCRdb's processing, not the authors' own work, is the source of the V and J calls. For this sample there are around 1.7 million distinct CDR3 sequences; about 30% appear just once. In total, the top ten clones hold approximately 0.29% of the sample.

In regard to this clonotype: Its target antigen remains unknown. Base qualities were left out, and no much larger clone turns up one base away.

Source material: cord blood. The origin of this receptor is a newborn girl in good health.

The sequenced DNA is TGTGCCAGCAGCTTATTTAGCGGGGGGGCCAACTACGAGCAGTACTTC. The translation is CASSLFSGGANYEQYF. The sequence joins TRBV7-2 to TRBJ2-7; TRBD2 fits 11 bases in the junction. From its cysteine to its phenylalanine, the CDR3 spans 16 amino acids. Just CDR3 DNA is preserved here, 48 bases in frame from base 1. After removal of 2 bases from V and 3 bases from J, the junction retains 6 bases not matched to a gene. CDR1 and CDR2 were assigned from the germline V gene as SGHTA and FQGNSA.